This record looks at one T cell receptor beta chain sequence and its context. What this receptor recognizes is not known. No quality values exist for individual bases; no much larger clone is one base distant. The cohort was made up of about 670 healthy bone marrow donors. At the time of sampling, every cohort member was nominally healthy, though immune exposures that went unrecorded were likely present. The donor was CMV seronegative and was included in the group of 352 seronegative cohort members. Each donor provided a peripheral blood sample, and peripheral blood mononuclear cells were used for TCR beta sequencing. The Qiagen DNeasy Blood Extraction Kit was used to extract genomic DNA from the blood cell samples. The sample comes from a study of cytomegalovirus exposure and HLA in healthy donors (dated by TCRdb to about 2017). Background on the whole study: An earlier analysis of some 600 of the donors reported around 280 Gb of sequence data and 90 million to 120 million unique TCR beta sequences obtained from approximately 180 million T cells. An early release covering about 600 HLA-typed donors comprised roughly 300 gigabases of sequencing data and some 79 million unique TCR sequences. The genetic ancestry cluster associated with self-reported Caucasian donors included 80% to 90% of the roughly 390 genotyped donors. The study aimed to test whether signatures of past pathogen exposure could be identified by cataloging public T cell receptors. Using immunosequencing, the study profiled T cell repertoires from about 620 subjects and related those repertoires to cytomegalovirus serostatus. A separate validation cohort of roughly 110 different subjects was used in addition to the approximately 700-subject first cohort. The study combined high-throughput TCR immunosequencing, statistical association of individual TCRs with disease status, and machine learning to predict cytomegalovirus infection status. A later analysis re-examined previously published TCR beta repertoires from 500 to 700 donors and added high-resolution HLA genotyping to investigate patterns of TCR occurrence. The later analysis used no new phenotypic data to find candidate immune exposures, relying instead on TCR beta sequences and their occurrence across donors. To decide whether each TCR beta V gene segment behaved as functional or pseudogenic, an earlier analysis of 587 of the donors relied on high-throughput TCR beta sequencing. Donor age, sex, ethnicity and CMV serostatus were collected together with the repertoire data. A later genetic analysis took genome-wide SNP genotypes for about 60% of the roughly 670 donors and used that subset as a discovery cohort. All discovery cohort repertoires had been generated on a single sequencing platform. HLA typing included class I and class II loci at four-digit resolution. The number of donors typed differed by locus, with roughly 629-640 for A, B, C, DRB1 and DQB1, around 500 for DQA1, 600 to 610 for DPA1, and around 450 for DPB1. A handful of DR-DQ haplotypes were handled as single units for association and clustering because linkage in the cohort was strong. On average, over 200,000 unique TCR beta nucleotide sequences were sequenced per donor among 398 genotyped donors of the cohort, with about 17% of those sequences being non-productive.

Library preparation was by the immunoSEQ multiplex PCR assay. For the multiplex PCR, a mixture combining 60 forward primers for TCR Vbeta segments and 13 reverse primers for TCR Jbeta segments was used. The CDR3 region of rearranged TCR beta genes was amplified from genomic DNA with a multiplex PCR assay. On the Illumina HiSeq System, the amplified TCR beta libraries were sequenced as 87-base-pair reads. On the authors' methods: A later analysis counted 65 million to 90 million unique TCR beta chains across the approximately 700 repertoires, and roughly 10 million of these chains were shared by at least two donors. Raw reads were error-corrected and collapsed into unique sequences with a nearest-neighbor algorithm that merged closely related sequences to remove PCR and sequencing errors. CDR3 sequences were aligned to IMGT reference sequences to assign V, D and J gene segments. For a sequence to be retained, a match of at least six nucleotides to both a V gene segment and a J gene segment was required. Rearrangements were classified as productive when the CDR3 lacked stop codons and remained in frame with V and J, and all other rearrangements were classified as non-productive. Following IMGT convention, CDR3 was defined as the stretch from the second conserved V-encoded cysteine to the conserved J-encoded phenylalanine. The earlier analysis of about 530 of the donors excluded any sequence lacking an unambiguous match to a single V gene segment. An earlier analysis of some 610 of the donors called V segments functional above 56.7% productive rearrangements and segregating when the between-donor standard deviation exceeded 5%. A statistical classification framework was developed to diagnose cytomegalovirus status using the catalog of TCR beta chain sequences. A later analysis assigned V and J genes by comparing TCR nucleotide sequences with IMGT/GENE-DB human TR gene sequences. A later analysis assigned CDR3 sequences and most-parsimonious VDJ recombination scenarios with the TCRdist pipeline. In a later analysis, every TCR beta chain was defined by the combination of its CDR3 amino acid sequence and its V-gene family, and reads without a unique V-gene family were dropped. In a later analysis, around 650 highly shared, low-generation-probability nucleotide sequences were removed to address suspected cross-contamination and a sequencing artifact. A later analysis calculated a clonal expansion index for each public chain from normalized within-repertoire ranks of inferred template counts. A later analysis computed generation probabilities with a VDJ recombination model fitted to out-of-frame rearrangements, and checked the results against IGoR. In a later analysis, hypergeometric tests were used to score TCR-TCR, TCR-HLA and TCR-CMV co-occurrence, with a repertoire-size bias correction applied to TCR pairs. False discovery rates were estimated in a later analysis by permuting HLA or CMV assignments 20 times. In a later analysis, co-occurring TCRs were grouped with DBSCAN, and TCRdist sequence similarity was added when clustering was performed within HLA-allele-positive subsets. Repertoires with fewer than 30,000 or more than 120,000 public chains, plus five repertoires with anomalous nucleotide sharing, were excluded from co-occurrence clustering. TCRdb limited this immuneACCESS table to in-frame rearrangements with V and J called. A share of clones is missing; checked studies link under half to unresolved V genes, and the rest is unexplained. The V and J calls and the clone size are those of that table, but D and trimming were determined from the DNA. Within this sample are under 150,000 clones, with about four fifths of them counted one time only. The ten largest clones represent over 1.5% of the sample.

Paper-wide results and their limitations: In the study, about 150 TCR beta chains were listed as associated with cytomegalovirus. Assigning TCR associations to individual alleles was difficult when HLA alleles, especially DR and DQ, strongly co-occurred. In a later analysis, HLA-associated TCR beta chains showed more clonal expansion and lower generation probabilities than non-associated chains that were equally common. Linkage disequilibrium might explain the correlated functional status among segregating V segments, but an unknown experimental factor could not be excluded. A later analysis found that most CMV-associated TCR beta chains appeared HLA-restricted, with HLA associations seemingly driven largely by CMV exposure. In a later analysis, 16,951 TCR beta sequences were associated with specific HLA alleles at a false discovery rate of 0.05. In a later genetic analysis, a missense DCLRE1C variant was associated with V-gene and J-gene trimming of TCR beta chains, and the association was replicated in an independent cohort. A further reported finding was that TCR beta sequences accurately predicted the HLA-A and HLA-B alleles for most subjects in the first cohort. A few of the identified cytomegalovirus-associated TCR beta chains were confirmed in vitro to be specific for cytomegalovirus antigens. The sequencing pipeline was judged likely to have produced a cluster of highly shared sequence variants as a technical artifact. Immune exposure information for the cohort was limited to CMV serostatus. Over 15 rarely observed V segments, including chromosome 9 orphons, were excluded from the earlier analysis of approximately 500 of the donors because counts were too low. The authors suggested that the approach could potentially be generalized to other disease states and immunological phenotypes. Some IMGT-functional V segments, including TRBV6-2 and TRBV6-3, could not be distinguished by the 87-base-pair reads and were therefore excluded. HLA typing was unavailable for some donors at each locus, so association tests used only the typed subset. The cohort was sequenced for TCR beta chains only, and without alpha or paired-chain data the features that could be detected were limited. In a later genetic analysis, fewer N-insertions in productive TCRs were reported among donors in an Asian-associated ancestry cluster than the roughly 640-donor mean. Broadly in line with IMGT annotations, most TCR beta V segments showed up in productive rearrangements about 87% or about 30% of the time in an earlier analysis of some 590 of the donors. According to a later analysis, TCR association rates differed among HLA loci, with DRB1 alleles showing the most associated TCRs and HLA-C alleles showing the fewest. Presence/absence analyses assumed roughly uniform sequencing depth across donors, an assumption that may not hold. While some public TCRs were present in many individuals, most TCR sequences turned up only very rarely across donors. In a later analysis, several top co-occurrence clusters were reported to appear linked to parvovirus B19, influenza, CMV and Epstein-Barr virus. The classifier was reported to diagnose cytomegalovirus status with high specificity and sensitivity in both the original cohort and the validation cohort.

CDR1 and CDR2 are drawn from the germline V gene: MDHEN, SYDVKM. V and J lose 5 bases and 4 bases, and a span of 18 bases separates them. Inclusive of the bounding cysteine and phenylalanine, the CDR3 is 15 residues long. CDR3 DNA is the only sequence kept; it has 45 bases, read in frame from the first base. What was sequenced was PBMCs. This TCR was recovered from a woman aged 18-35 years in good health and CMV-seronegative. Rearrangement joined TRBV28 to TRBJ2-7; 6 matching bases give a weak D call of TRBD2. The CDR3 corresponds to CASSLGGVGSYEQYF. Here is the DNA: TGTGCCAGCAGTCTAGGCGGGGTCGGCTCTTACGAGCAGTACTTC.